Given below is one T cell receptor (beta chain) in context. The data stem from a study of blood T cell repertoires in COVID-19. Assay used: immunoSEQ multiplex PCR; TCRdb lists only in-frame clones, some missing. This sample has 130,000 to 150,000 clones, with around 86% found just once. The CDR3 covers 13 residues. The V gene's germline CDR1 is SNHLY and CDR2 FYNNEI. V was trimmed by 10 bases and J by 2 bases, leaving 11 bases between them. This TCR derives from a man between 45 and 60 years old who had recovered from COVID-19. The sample was peripheral blood. J is TRBJ2-2 and V is TRBV2; possibly TRBD1 for D (5 bases). In nucleotides, the CDR3 is TGTGCCACCCAGGGTACAAACACCGGGGAGCTGTTTTTT. Protein product: CATQGTNTGELFF.